The clone carrying this T cell receptor beta chain showed up many times. Researchers amplified the TCR beta CDR3 regions from RNA transcripts. TCR CDR3 regions were first amplified by RT-PCR with HTBI primers. TCRdb reprocessed the multiplex PCR reads with MiXCR, giving one entry per CDR3 protein. The data show 350,000 to 450,000 distinct CDR3 sequences, approximately 13% seen once. Per the germline V gene, CDR1 is SGHNT and CDR2 is YENEEA. The CDR3 is 16 amino acids. The V and J ends lost 8 bases and 2 bases, in that order; junction bases with no gene match: 8. Used for diagnoses were clinical symptoms, serum thyroxine and TRAb, thyroid ultrasound and orbital computed tomography. This sample was included in a study of T cells in Graves' hyperthyroidism and ophthalmopathy.

This chain uses TRBV11-3 with TRBJ2-3; 12 bases line up with TRBD2. The receptor was derived from an older woman with Graves' hyperthyroidism. Material for sequencing was blood. The CDR3 protein is CASGTGLAGHTDTQYF. The CDR3 region has the DNA TGTGCCAGCGGGACCGGACTAGCGGGACACACAGATACGCAGTATTTT.